These 28 T cell receptor beta chains were sequenced from one sample in a study of blood T cell repertoires in COVID-19. The protocol was immunoSEQ multiplex PCR, while the TCRdb copy is restricted to in-frame clones and leaves out a portion. The table has about 200,000 clones, more than 70% seen once. The sample was peripheral blood. The receptor set was obtained from a human donor in a cohort sampled during active COVID-19.

The rearrangement uses TRBV7-2 and TRBJ2-1; D perhaps matches TRBD2 (5 bases). V was shortened by 5 bases and J by 1 base, with 6 bases between the two germline ends. This CDR3 spans 13 amino acids. CDR1 SGHTA and CDR2 FQGNSA come from the germline V gene. The CDR3 loop is CASSPGSYNEQFF. The CDR3 DNA sequence: TGTGCCAGCAGCCCGGGGTCCTACAATGAGCAGTTCTTC.

V gene TRBV2 combines with J gene TRBJ2-7; maybe TRBD2 (6 bases). Germline-derived CDR1 and CDR2 are SNHLY and FYNNEI. This CDR3 has 16 amino acids. The ends were cut back, 0 bases at V and 5 bases at J, with 17 bases in the middle. The CDR3 coding sequence is TGTGCCAGCAGTGAAGCGCCGGGCGGGGTGGTGGACGAGCAGTACTTC. Protein sequence: CASSEAPGGVVDEQYF. Together with reference TRBV2 and TRBJ2-7, the CDR3 gives the full variable domain: EPEVTQTPSHQVTQMGQEVILRCVPISNHLYFYWYRQILGQKVEFLVSFYNNEISEKSEIFDDQFSVERPDGSNFTLKIRSTKLEDSAMYFCASSEAPGGVVDEQYFGPGTRLTVT.

The rearrangement links TRBV3-1 (or the pseudogene TRBV3-2) to TRBJ2-2, with TRBD1 matching over 7 bases. Per germline, CDR1 LGHDT and CDR2 YNNKEL (reference sequence). This CDR3 comprises 16 residues. With 1 base clipped from V and 2 bases from J, the junction kept 4 bases outside the gene matches. CDR3 protein: CASSQGRTGNTGELFF. The CDR3 nucleotides are TGTGCCAGCAGCCAAGGACGGACAGGTAACACCGGGGAGCTGTTTTTT.

This sequence joins TRBV6-7 and TRBJ2-5, with no clear D. TRBV6-7 is an ORF; its function is uncertain. V was shortened by 6 bases and J by 3 bases, with 11 bases between the two germline ends. The CDR3 has 13 residues. CDR3 DNA: TGTGCCAGCAGCCCAACGGTAGAAGAGACCCAGTACTTC. It yields the protein CASSPTVEETQYF.

This chain uses TRBV3-1 (or the pseudogene TRBV3-2) with TRBJ1-4; D is perhaps TRBD1 (6 bases). CDR3 length equals 17 residues. The V gene's germline CDR1 is LGHDT and CDR2 YNNKEL (reference sequence). The ends were cut back, 4 bases at V and 8 bases at J, with 23 bases in the middle. The CDR3 reads CASSLTDRIYRGEKLFF. The CDR3 DNA follows: TGTGCCAGCAGCCTTACTGACAGGATCTACAGAGGGGAAAAACTGTTTTTT.

The chain carries TRBV9 and TRBJ1-1, with no clear D. Trimming removed 4 bases from V and 8 bases from J, with 15 bases in between. The CDR3 has 13 residues. Germline values: CDR1 SGDLS, CDR2 YYNGEE. CDR3 loop: CASSPGGSSEAFF. DNA for the CDR3: TGTGCCAGCAGCCCCGGTGGTTCCTCCGAAGCTTTCTTT.

The V call is TRBV4-2, the J call TRBJ2-7; no firm D call. The CDR3 covers 14 residues. Looked up from germline, CDR1 is LGHNA and CDR2 is YNFKEQ. The V end lost 1 base, the J end lost 5 bases, and 12 bases lay between the germline ends. As DNA, the CDR3 is TGTGCCAGCAGCCAAGTTAGAGACACGGACGAGCAGTACTTC. Protein: CASSQVRDTDEQYF.

CDR3 amino acids: CASSRTGQGYEQYF. CDR3 sequence (DNA): TGCGCCAGCAGCAGGACGGGACAGGGCTACGAGCAGTACTTC. The J gene is TRBJ2-7, the V gene TRBV5-1; 9 bases match TRBD1. This CDR3 has 14 residues. J gave up 3 bases and V 4 bases, and 5 bases lay outside the gene matches. Germline CDR1 and CDR2: SGHRS and YFSETQ.

The V call is TRBV2, the J call TRBJ2-1; TRBD1 aligns across 10 bases. The trim removed 6 bases at V and 6 bases at J, leaving 5 bases unmatched. The CDR3 is 14 residues long. Germline CDR1 is SNHLY and CDR2 is FYNNEI. The CDR3 region has the DNA TGTGCCAGCAGGACAGGGGGCGCAACCAATGAGCAGTTCTTC. Protein sequence: CASRTGGATNEQFF.

V usage is TRBV7-2 and J usage is TRBJ2-7, with 9 bases lining up with TRBD1. V lost 3 bases and J lost 6; bases outside the gene matches: 6. The CDR3 sequence is 14 residues long. Germline V lookup: CDR1 SGHTA, CDR2 FQGNSA. CDR3 coding DNA: TGTGCCAGCAGCTTGGGGACAGGGAGGCGCGAGCAGTACTTC. Translating it yields CASSLGTGRREQYF.

The chain uses TRBV7-9 and TRBJ2-1; no definite D call. The germline V gene has CDR1 SEHNR and CDR2 FQNEAQ (reference sequence). Trimming pared 1 base from V and 8 bases from J, leaving 9 bases between. The CDR3 runs 13 residues. CDR3 sequence reads: CASSLGRVDEQFF. CDR3 nucleotides: TGTGCCAGCAGCTTAGGACGGGTCGATGAGCAGTTCTTC. The whole variable domain, filled in from reference TRBV7-9 and TRBJ2-1, reads DTGVSQNPRHKITKRGQNVTFRCDPISEHNRLYWYRQTLGQGPEFLTYFQNEAQLEKSRLLSDRFSAERPKGSFSTLEIQRTEQGDSAMYLCASSLGRVDEQFFGPGTRLTVL.

The V and J genes are TRBV7-8 and TRBJ2-7; D is perhaps TRBD1 (6 bases). Trimming removed 5 bases at V and 2 bases at J, with 13 bases between. From germline, CDR1 is SGHVS and CDR2 FQNEAQ. The CDR3 extends over 14 amino acids. CDR3 sequence reads: CASSPRTDTYEQYF. For the CDR3, the DNA is TGTGCCAGCAGCCCTAGGACAGATACCTACGAGCAGTACTTC.

This sequence joins TRBV5-1 and TRBJ2-5; 10 nucleotides match TRBD1. V dropped 3 bases and J dropped 4; count of bases not matched to a gene: 6. The CDR3 extends over 15 amino acids. CDR1 and CDR2 from the germline V gene are SGHRS and YFSETQ. CDR3 in amino acids: CASSSMTGGPETQYF. The DNA for the CDR3 is TGCGCCAGCAGCTCTATGACAGGGGGCCCAGAGACCCAGTACTTC. Based on the CDR3 plus reference TRBV5-1 and TRBJ2-5, the full variable domain is KAGVTQTPRYLIKTRGQQVTLSCSPISGHRSVSWYQQTPGQGLQFLFEYFSETQRNKGNFPGRFSGRQFSNSRSEMNVSTLELGDSALYLCASSSMTGGPETQYFGPGTRLLVL.

V gene TRBV13 combines with J gene TRBJ2-5; no clear D. The germline V gene has CDR1 PRHDT and CDR2 FYEKMQ (reference sequence). Trimming took 7 bases from V and 2 from J, leaving 14 bases between them. This CDR3 contains 14 residues. CDR3 residues: CASTTAASQETQYF. The DNA for the CDR3 is TGTGCCAGCACGACCGCGGCCTCACAAGAGACCCAGTACTTC.

This chain uses TRBV19 with TRBJ1-2; 8 nucleotides line up with TRBD1. This CDR3 spans 14 amino acids. The germline V gene has CDR1 LNHDA and CDR2 SQIVND (reference sequence). The junction had 6 bases not matched to a gene; V was cut back by 5 bases and J by 4 bases. CDR3 sequence reads: CASSALGQAYGYTF. The CDR3 bases are TGTGCCAGTAGTGCACTGGGACAGGCCTATGGCTACACCTTC.

In DNA form, the CDR3 reads TGCAGCGTTACTCCCCGGACTAGCGCTCAAGAGACCCAGTACTTC. Encoded protein: CSVTPRTSAQETQYF. The chain recombines TRBV29-1 with TRBJ2-5; 9 bases fit TRBD2. CDR3 length: 15 amino acids. The V gene end was trimmed by 5 bases and the J gene end by 2 bases; junction bases not matched to a gene: 9. Per germline, CDR1 SQVTM and CDR2 ANQGSEA.

As concerns this clone: Different DNA sequences within this sample yield the same CDR3. V and J are TRBV7-2 and TRBJ2-4; TRBD2 aligns across 10 bases. The CDR3 runs 16 residues. CDR1 is SGHTA, CDR2 FQGNSA, per germline. Trimming at V came to 5 bases and at J to 2 bases, leaving 6 bases not matched to a gene. The CDR3 nucleotides read TGTGCCAGCAGCACCCTAGCGGGAGAAACCAAAAACATTCAGTACTTC. Amino acid sequence: CASSTLAGETKNIQYF. The full variable domain, its missing parts supplied by reference TRBV7-2 and TRBJ2-4, is GAGVSQSPSNKVTEKGKDVELRCDPISGHTALYWYRQSLGQGLEFLIYFQGNSAPDKSGLPSDRFSAERTGGSVSTLTIQRTQQEDSAVYLCASSTLAGETKNIQYFGAGTRLSVL.

This chain uses TRBV4-2 with TRBJ1-1; D is unresolved. The CDR3 totals 15 residues. Trimming pared 2 bases from V and 0 bases from J, leaving 10 bases between. Germline V gene sequence: CDR1 LGHNA, CDR2 YNFKEQ. CDR3 sequence reads: CASSQSTNMNTEAFF. The CDR3 DNA reads as TGTGCCAGCAGCCAATCGACAAACATGAACACTGAAGCTTTCTTT.

V is TRBV5-4 and J is TRBJ1-2; D gene uncertain. Germline V gives CDR1 SGHNT, CDR2 YYREEE (reference sequence). The CDR3 spans 13 residues. The V end lost 0 bases, the J end lost 8 bases, and 11 bases lay between the germline ends. The CDR3 protein is CASSLGRSGGYTF. The CDR3 nucleotides read TGTGCCAGCAGCTTGGGCAGGTCCGGCGGCTACACCTTC.

The chain has TRBV19 and TRBJ2-1, with D possibly matching TRBD1 (7 bases). Germline loops: CDR1 LNHDA, CDR2 SQIVND (reference sequence). The CDR3 is made up of 12 amino acids. CDR3 sequence (DNA): TGTTCAGCGCGGGACAGCAACAATGAGCAGTTCTTC. It is translated as CSARDSNNEQFF.

The rearrangement uses TRBV5-5 and TRBJ1-1; a possible D gene is TRBD1 (6 bases). Germline loops: CDR1 SGHKS, CDR2 YYEKEE (reference sequence). This CDR3 spans 16 amino acids. The ends were cut back, 5 bases at V and 1 base at J, with 18 bases in the middle. Here the CDR3 reads CASSRIWTAKNTEAFF. The CDR3 DNA reads TGTGCCAGCAGTCGTATATGGACAGCCAAGAACACTGAAGCTTTCTTT.

This clone turned up a few times. This chain joins TRBV5-5 and TRBJ2-7, with a possible D match to TRBD1 (6 bases). Germline-derived CDR1 and CDR2 are SGHKS and YYEKEE (reference sequence). The CDR3 covers 13 residues. Trimming took off 4 bases at V and 11 bases at J, with 19 bases between the two ends. CDR3 in amino acids: CASSIRDTAREYF. The DNA of the CDR3 is TGTGCCAGCAGCATCCGGGACACAGCCAGGGAGTACTTC.

V gene TRBV27 combines with J gene TRBJ2-1; perhaps TRBD2 as D (5 bases). Trimming removed 6 bases from V and 1 base from J, with 10 bases in between. The CDR3 is 14 amino acids. In germline, CDR1 is MNHEY, CDR2 SMNVEV (reference sequence). This CDR3 reads CASSRRGSYNEQFF. DNA for the CDR3: TGTGCCAGCAGCCGTCGGGGATCCTACAATGAGCAGTTCTTC.

This chain links TRBV7-9 with TRBJ2-3, with 7 nucleotides matching TRBD2. The J segment lost 11 bases and the V segment lost 3 bases, leaving 11 bases of the junction unmatched. The CDR3 sequence is 14 residues long. Germline CDR1 SEHNR, CDR2 FQNEAQ (reference sequence). CDR3 sequence (DNA): TGTGCCAGCAGCTTTGGGGGGGAGAATTTGGGGCAGTATTTT. It codes for CASSFGGENLGQYF. The full variable domain, with the rest looked up from reference TRBV7-9 and TRBJ2-3, is DTGVSQNPRHKITKRGQNVTFRCDPISEHNRLYWYRQTLGQGPEFLTYFQNEAQLEKSRLLSDRFSAERPKGSFSTLEIQRTEQGDSAMYLCASSFGGENLGQYFGPGTRLTVL.

This clone was seen just once. The CDR3: CASSPLNRGGNEQFF. The CDR3 region has the DNA TGTGCCAGCAGCCCCCTAAACCGCGGGGGTAATGAGCAGTTCTTC. The chain carries TRBV27 and TRBJ2-1; 7 nucleotides align to TRBD2. This CDR3 contains 15 residues. CDR1 and CDR2 from the germline V gene are MNHEY and SMNVEV (reference sequence). V lost 6 bases, J lost 7 bases, and 12 bases stayed unmatched.

This clone was seen many times. This rearrangement joins TRBV11-2 to TRBJ1-6; maybe TRBD1 (5 bases). The V end was cut by 0 bases, the J end by 7 bases, with 10 bases between. In germline, CDR1 is SGHAT, CDR2 FQNNGV. The CDR3 is made up of 15 amino acids. The CDR3 loop is CASSLESGRNSPLHF. In DNA, the CDR3 is TGTGCCAGCAGCTTAGAATCAGGGAGGAATTCACCCCTCCACTTT.

V is TRBV18 and J is TRBJ2-1; TRBD2 matches at 14 bases. CDR3 length: 15 amino acids. Germline CDR1 is KGHSH and CDR2 is LQKENI. Trimming took 3 bases from V and 8 from J; bases not matched to a gene: 3. The CDR3 loop reads CASSPRGLAGDEQFF. For the CDR3, the DNA is TGTGCCAGCTCACCCCGGGGACTAGCGGGAGATGAGCAGTTCTTC.

The CDR3 DNA reads TGTGCCAGCAGCTTAGTGTTCGGGAACGGAAACACCATATATTTT. Amino acid sequence: CASSLVFGNGNTIYF. This sequence joins TRBV11-3 and TRBJ1-3; no firm D call. The CDR3 consists of 15 residues. The germline V gene has CDR1 SGHNT and CDR2 YENEEA. The ends were cut back, 1 base at V and 4 bases at J, with 11 bases in the middle.